Listed below are T cell receptor beta chains from one sample, sequenced in a study of T cell repertoires in cytomegalovirus infection. These receptors' antigens are unknown. MiXCR was run by TCRdb on the reads, yielding one entry per CDR3 protein. The table has roughly 500,000 distinct CDR3 sequences, roughly 46% seen once; the top ten hold around 44%. The sample was cultured PBMCs, taken from culture after CMV antigen stimulation. These receptors were obtained from a human donor in good health (CMV status not recorded). Some clones in this sample may be carry-over from other donors' samples. Both conserved end residues are part of each CDR3. The order of the fields is D gene, clone size, V gene, J gene, CDR3 length, CDR3 protein, CDR3 DNA. A D gene is named only where the DNA matches it firmly. A row's size may be missing; if present it is once, few, many or a size class.

TRBD2	few	TRBV7-8	TRBJ2-3	16	CASSTPGGQSTDTQYF	TGTGCCAGCTCGACTCCGGGGGGGCAGAGCACAGATACGCAGTATTTT
TRBD2	.	TRBV4-3	TRBJ2-1	18	CASSQGTRAGGAYNEQFF	TGCGCCAGCAGCCAAGGAACCCGTGCGGGAGGGGCCTACAATGAGCAGTTCTTC
.	.	TRBV29-1	TRBJ2-5	11	CSVEGGETQYF	TGCAGCGTTGAAGGGGGAGAGACCCAGTACTTC
.	.	TRBV28	TRBJ1-2	16	CASSPSRQPFNYGYTF	TGTGCCAGCAGTCCTTCAAGACAGCCGTTCAACTATGGCTACACCTTC
.	few	TRBV6-5	TRBJ2-3	13	CASGRTRTDTQYF	TGTGCCAGCGGACGGACTCGCACAGATACGCAGTATTTT
.	.	TRBV7-8	TRBJ2-5	12	CASGRVSETQYF	TGTGCCAGCGGGCGAGTATCGGAGACCCAGTACTTC
.	.	TRBV20-1	TRBJ2-3	14	CSAGARARTDTQYF	TGCAGTGCCGGCGCAAGGGCTCGCACAGATACGCAGTATTTT
TRBD1	.	TRBV6-1	TRBJ1-4	16	CASRHRTGGANEKLFF	TGTGCCAGCAGACACCGGACAGGGGGAGCTAATGAAAAACTGTTTTTT
.	.	TRBV19	TRBJ2-4	13	CASSMITGNIQYF	TGTGCCAGTAGTATGATAACAGGGAACATTCAGTACTTC
.	.	TRBV7-6	TRBJ1-2	17	CASSLGLAGRGNYGYTF	TGTGCCAGCAGCTTAGGTCTCGCGGGACGGGGAAACTATGGCTACACCTTC
.	once	TRBV12-3/TRBV12-4	TRBJ2-7	13	CASSLAGRHEQYF	TGTGCCAGCAGCCTCGCGGGGCGACACGAGCAGTACTTC
TRBD1	.	TRBV6-1	TRBJ2-2	17	CASSDPNRGKGLEELFF	TGTGCCAGCAGTGATCCCAACAGGGGGAAAGGGCTTGAGGAGCTGTTTTTT
TRBD1	.	TRBV24-1	TRBJ2-7	19	CATKRPGQTIRGPSYEQYF	TGTGCCACAAAAAGGCCGGGACAGACCATCCGGGGCCCTTCCTACGAGCAGTACTTC
.	.	TRBV10-3	TRBJ1-1	14	CATRDPSKNTEAFF	TGTGCCACCAGGGACCCTTCGAAGAACACTGAAGCTTTCTTT
.	.	TRBV2	TRBJ2-1	15	CASRVDLISSDEQFF	TGTGCCAGCAGAGTAGACCTCATATCTTCGGATGAGCAGTTCTTC
.	.	TRBV7-2	TRBJ1-2	14	CASSPGRRPYGYTF	TGTGCCAGCAGCCCAGGACGTAGGCCCTATGGCTACACCTTC
TRBD1	.	TRBV4-1	TRBJ1-6	19	CASSPRPGQHLVGNSPLHF	TGCGCCAGCAGCCCACGTCCGGGACAGCATTTAGTGGGTAATTCACCCCTCCACTTT
TRBD2	few	TRBV20-1	TRBJ2-7	13	CSARDLAGGPFRF	TGCAGTGCTAGAGATCTGGCGGGAGGGCCCTTTAGATTC
.	.	TRBV15	TRBJ2-7	14	CATSRVQLDYEQYF	TGTGCCACCAGCAGAGTTCAGTTAGACTACGAGCAGTACTTC
TRBD1	.	TRBV11-3	TRBJ2-6	16	CASGQGSNSGANVLTF	TGTGCCAGCGGACAGGGATCTAACTCTGGGGCCAACGTCCTGACTTTC
TRBD1	few	TRBV15	TRBJ1-1	14	CATSREGGVTEAFF	TGTGCCACCAGCAGAGAAGGGGGCGTCACTGAAGCTTTCTTT
.	.	TRBV10-3	TRBJ2-7	13	CALSEGDPWEQYF	TGTGCGCTTTCCGAGGGGGACCCTTGGGAGCAGTACTTC
TRBD1	few	TRBV6-6	TRBJ2-7	15	CASSYSFPGGYEQYF	TGTGCCAGCAGTTACTCTTTTCCAGGGGGCTACGAGCAGTACTTC
.	.	TRBV10-1	TRBJ2-1	14	CASSESLLAYEQFF	TGCGCCAGCAGTGAGTCCTTACTAGCTTATGAGCAGTTCTTC
TRBD2	few	TRBV7-6	TRBJ2-1	18	CASSPILRERGVYNEQFF	TGTGCCAGCAGCCCTATCCTTAGGGAGCGGGGGGTCTACAATGAGCAGTTCTTC
TRBD2	.	TRBV7-2	TRBJ2-2	15	CASSFRGLDTGELFF	TGTGCCAGCAGCTTTAGGGGACTAGATACCGGGGAGCTGTTTTTT
TRBD1	few	TRBV7-2	TRBJ2-7	17	CASSFNKETGGSYEQYF	TGTGCCAGCAGCTTCAATAAGGAGACAGGGGGCTCCTACGAGCAGTACTTC
.	.	TRBV7-2	TRBJ2-7	14	CASSLGTRHDEQYF	TGTGCCAGCAGCTTAGGTACTAGGCACGACGAGCAGTACTTC
TRBD2	.	TRBV20-1	TRBJ2-7	14	CSAFLAGGSYEQYF	TGCAGTGCTTTTCTAGCGGGGGGCTCCTACGAGCAGTACTTC
TRBD1	.	TRBV19	TRBJ2-5	14	CASSTGQGAETQYF	TGTGCCAGTAGTACCGGACAGGGCGCAGAGACCCAGTACTTC